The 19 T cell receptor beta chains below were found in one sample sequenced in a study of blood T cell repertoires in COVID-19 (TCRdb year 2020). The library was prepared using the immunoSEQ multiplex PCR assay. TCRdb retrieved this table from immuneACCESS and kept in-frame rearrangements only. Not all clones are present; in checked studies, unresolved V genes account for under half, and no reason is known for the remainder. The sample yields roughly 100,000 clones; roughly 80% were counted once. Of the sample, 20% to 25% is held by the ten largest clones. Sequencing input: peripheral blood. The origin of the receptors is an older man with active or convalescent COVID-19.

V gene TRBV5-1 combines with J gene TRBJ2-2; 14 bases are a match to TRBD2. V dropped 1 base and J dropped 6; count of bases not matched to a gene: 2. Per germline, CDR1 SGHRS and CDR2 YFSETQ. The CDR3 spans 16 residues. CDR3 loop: CASSLQGLAGAGELFF. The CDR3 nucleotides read TGCGCCAGCAGCTTGCAGGGACTAGCGGGAGCCGGGGAGCTGTTTTTT.

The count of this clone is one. The CDR3 spells CASSPQATGINTEAFF. The CDR3 nucleotides read TGTGCCAGCAGCCCCCAAGCGACAGGGATAAACACTGAAGCTTTCTTT. The chain is built from TRBV9 and TRBJ1-1; 7 nucleotides agree with TRBD1. Germline trimming cut 4 bases from V and 2 bases from J; bases unmatched to any gene: 11. Germline V gives CDR1 SGDLS, CDR2 YYNGEE. This CDR3 is built from 16 residues.

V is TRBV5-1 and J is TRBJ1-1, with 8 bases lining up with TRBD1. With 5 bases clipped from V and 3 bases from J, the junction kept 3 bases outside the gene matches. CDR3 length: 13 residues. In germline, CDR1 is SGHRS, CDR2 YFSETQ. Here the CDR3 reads CASRDRDYTEAFF. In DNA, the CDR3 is TGCGCCAGCAGGGACAGGGACTACACTGAAGCTTTCTTT.

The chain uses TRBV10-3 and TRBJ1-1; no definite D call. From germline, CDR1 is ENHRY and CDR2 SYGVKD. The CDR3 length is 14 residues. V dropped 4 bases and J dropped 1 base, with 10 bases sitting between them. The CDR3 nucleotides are TGTGCCATCAGTGTTGAGAATAGGAACACTGAAGCTTTCTTT. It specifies CAISVENRNTEAFF.

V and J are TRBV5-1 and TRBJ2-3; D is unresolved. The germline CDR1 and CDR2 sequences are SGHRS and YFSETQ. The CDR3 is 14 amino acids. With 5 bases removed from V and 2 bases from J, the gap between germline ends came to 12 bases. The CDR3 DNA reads TGCGCCAGCAGTCGGGTGATTCTCACAGATACGCAGTATTTT. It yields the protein CASSRVILTDTQYF. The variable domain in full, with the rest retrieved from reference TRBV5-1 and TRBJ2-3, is KAGVTQTPRYLIKTRGQQVTLSCSPISGHRSVSWYQQTPGQGLQFLFEYFSETQRNKGNFPGRFSGRQFSNSRSEMNVSTLELGDSALYLCASSRVILTDTQYFGPGTRLTVL.

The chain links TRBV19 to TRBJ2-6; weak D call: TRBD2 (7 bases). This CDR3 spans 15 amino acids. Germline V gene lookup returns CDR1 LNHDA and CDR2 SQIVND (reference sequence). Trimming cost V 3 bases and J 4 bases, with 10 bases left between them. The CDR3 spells CASSMGGAGANVLTF. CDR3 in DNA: TGTGCCAGTAGTATGGGGGGGGCCGGGGCCAACGTCCTGACTTTC.

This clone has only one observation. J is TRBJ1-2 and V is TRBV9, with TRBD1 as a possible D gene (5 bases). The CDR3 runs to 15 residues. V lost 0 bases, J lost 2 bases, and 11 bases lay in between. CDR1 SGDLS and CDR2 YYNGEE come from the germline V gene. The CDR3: CASSVARQSNYGYTF. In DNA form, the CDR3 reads TGTGCCAGCAGCGTAGCCAGACAGTCAAACTATGGCTACACCTTC.

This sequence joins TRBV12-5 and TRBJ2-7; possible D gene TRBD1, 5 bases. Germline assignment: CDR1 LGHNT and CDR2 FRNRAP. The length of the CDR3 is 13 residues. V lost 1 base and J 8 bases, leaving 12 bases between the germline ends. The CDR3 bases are TGTGCTAGTGGTTTGGCCGACAGTCTTCAGCAGTACTTC. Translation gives CASGLADSLQQYF.

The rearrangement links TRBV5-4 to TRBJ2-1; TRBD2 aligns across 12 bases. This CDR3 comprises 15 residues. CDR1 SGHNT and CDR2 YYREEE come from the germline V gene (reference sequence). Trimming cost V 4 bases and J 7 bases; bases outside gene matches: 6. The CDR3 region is CASSRTSGNYNEQFF. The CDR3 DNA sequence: TGTGCCAGCAGCCGGACTAGCGGGAATTATAATGAGCAGTTCTTC. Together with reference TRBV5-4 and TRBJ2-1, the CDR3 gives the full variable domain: ETGVTQSPTHLIKTRGQQVTLRCSSQSGHNTVSWYQQALGQGPQFIFQYYREEENGRGNFPPRFSGLQFPNYSSELNVNALELDDSALYLCASSRTSGNYNEQFFGPGTRLTVL.

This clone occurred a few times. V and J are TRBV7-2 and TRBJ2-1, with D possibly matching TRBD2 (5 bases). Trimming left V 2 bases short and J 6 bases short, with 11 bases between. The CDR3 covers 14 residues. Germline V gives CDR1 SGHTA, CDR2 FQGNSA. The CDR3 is CASSLLTSGNEQFF. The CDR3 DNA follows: TGTGCCAGCAGCTTACTCACCAGCGGCAATGAGCAGTTCTTC.

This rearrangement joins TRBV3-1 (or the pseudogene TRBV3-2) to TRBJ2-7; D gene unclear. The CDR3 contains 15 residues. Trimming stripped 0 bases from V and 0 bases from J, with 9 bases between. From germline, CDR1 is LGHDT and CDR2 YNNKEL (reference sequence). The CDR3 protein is CASSQDPYRSYEQYF. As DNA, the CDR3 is TGTGCCAGCAGCCAAGATCCCTACCGCTCCTACGAGCAGTACTTC.

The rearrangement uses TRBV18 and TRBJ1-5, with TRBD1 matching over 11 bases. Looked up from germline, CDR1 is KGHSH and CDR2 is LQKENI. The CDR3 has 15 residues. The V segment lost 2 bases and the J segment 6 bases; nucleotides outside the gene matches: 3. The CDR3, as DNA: TGTGCCAGCTCACCATTGGGACAGGGGGGTCAGCCCCAGCATTTT. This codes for CASSPLGQGGQPQHF.

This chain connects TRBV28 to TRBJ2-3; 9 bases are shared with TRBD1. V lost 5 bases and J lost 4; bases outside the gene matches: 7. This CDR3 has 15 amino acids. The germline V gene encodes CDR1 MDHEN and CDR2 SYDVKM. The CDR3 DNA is TGTGCCAGCAGTGGCCGGGACAGGGCCCCAGATACGCAGTATTTT. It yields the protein CASSGRDRAPDTQYF.

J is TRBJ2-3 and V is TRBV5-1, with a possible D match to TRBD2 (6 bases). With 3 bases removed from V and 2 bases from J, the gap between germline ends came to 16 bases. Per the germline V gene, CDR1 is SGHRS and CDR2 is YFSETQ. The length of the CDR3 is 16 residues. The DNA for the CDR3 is TGCGCCAGCAGCTATGGACTACCTAGCCTCACAGATACGCAGTATTTT. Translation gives CASSYGLPSLTDTQYF.

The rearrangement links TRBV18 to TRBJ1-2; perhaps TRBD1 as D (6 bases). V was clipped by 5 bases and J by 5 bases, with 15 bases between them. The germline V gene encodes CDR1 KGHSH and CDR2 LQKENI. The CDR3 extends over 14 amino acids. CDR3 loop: CASSYDRFLYGYTF. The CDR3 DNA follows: TGTGCCAGCTCATACGACAGGTTCCTTTATGGCTACACCTTC.

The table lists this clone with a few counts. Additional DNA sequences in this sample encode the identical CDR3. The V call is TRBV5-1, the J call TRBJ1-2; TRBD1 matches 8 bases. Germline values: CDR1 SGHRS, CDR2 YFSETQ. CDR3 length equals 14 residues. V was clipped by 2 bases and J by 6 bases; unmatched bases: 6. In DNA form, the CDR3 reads TGCGCCAGCAGCTTTGGTCAGGGGGCGGATGGCTACACCTTC. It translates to CASSFGQGADGYTF.

The CDR3 sequence: CASTFRDRYYGYTF. The DNA for the CDR3 is TGTGCCAGCACTTTTCGCGACAGATACTATGGCTACACCTTC. The rearrangement joins TRBV28 to TRBJ1-2, with D possibly being TRBD1 (5 bases). Germline-derived CDR1 and CDR2 are MDHEN and SYDVKM. Trimming stripped 7 bases from V and 3 bases from J, with 15 bases between. This CDR3 is built from 14 residues.

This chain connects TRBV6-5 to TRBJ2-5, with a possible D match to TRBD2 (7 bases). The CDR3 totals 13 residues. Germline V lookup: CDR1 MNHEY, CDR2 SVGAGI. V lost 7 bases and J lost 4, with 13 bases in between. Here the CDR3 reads CASNEGGAETQYF. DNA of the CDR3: TGTGCCAGCAACGAGGGGGGGGCAGAGACCCAGTACTTC.

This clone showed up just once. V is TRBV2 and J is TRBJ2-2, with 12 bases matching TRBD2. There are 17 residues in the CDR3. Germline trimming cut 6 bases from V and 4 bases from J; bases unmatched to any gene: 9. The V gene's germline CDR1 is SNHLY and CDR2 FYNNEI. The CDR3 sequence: CASSPLAGGYLTGELFF. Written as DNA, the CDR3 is TGTGCCAGCAGCCCTCTAGCGGGGGGGTATCTCACCGGGGAGCTGTTTTTT.